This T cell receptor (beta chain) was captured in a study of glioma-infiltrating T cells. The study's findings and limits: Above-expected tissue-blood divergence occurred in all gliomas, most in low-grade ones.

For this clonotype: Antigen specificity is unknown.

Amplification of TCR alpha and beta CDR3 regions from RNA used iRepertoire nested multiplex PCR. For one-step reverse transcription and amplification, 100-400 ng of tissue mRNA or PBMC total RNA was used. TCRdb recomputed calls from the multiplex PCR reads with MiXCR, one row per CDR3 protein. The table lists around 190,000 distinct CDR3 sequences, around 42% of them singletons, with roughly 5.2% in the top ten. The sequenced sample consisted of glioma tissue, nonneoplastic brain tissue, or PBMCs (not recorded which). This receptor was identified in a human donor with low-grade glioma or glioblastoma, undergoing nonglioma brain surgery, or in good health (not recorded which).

CDR3 in amino acids: CASSAGRGSYNEQFF. The CDR3, as DNA: TGTGCCAGCAGTGCCGGCAGGGGGTCCTACAATGAGCAGTTCTTC. The chain is built from TRBV2 and TRBJ2-1; 7 bases map to TRBD1. CDR3 size: 15 residues. V was pared by 4 bases and J by 1 base, with 4 bases of the junction left unmatched. Germline V gene sequence: CDR1 SNHLY, CDR2 FYNNEI.